The 10 T cell receptor beta chains presented below share a single source sample, sequenced in a study of T cells in Graves' hyperthyroidism and ophthalmopathy. Amplification targeted TCR beta CDR3 regions from RNA transcripts. First-round RT-PCR targeting the TCR CDR3 was performed with the HTBI primer set. TCRdb reprocessed the multiplex PCR reads via MiXCR and lists one record per CDR3 protein. The data show hundreds of thousands of distinct CDR3 sequences, with around 15% seen just once and around 55% held by the top ten. Source material: blood. These receptors originate from a woman between 55 and 75 years old with Graves' ophthalmopathy.

There are a few counts of this clonotype. The V gene is TRBV6-2 or TRBV6-3, the J gene TRBJ2-4; 7 nucleotides line up with TRBD1. V shed 6 bases, J shed 15 bases, and the junction held 8 bases outside the gene matches. Germline V gene lookup returns CDR1 MNHEY and CDR2 SVGEGT. The CDR3 covers 11 residues. DNA for the CDR3: TGTGCCAGCAGCCACGGGACAGTTTCGTACTTC. Its translation is CASSHGTVSYF.

This clonotype was seen ten or more times. The chain couples TRBV28 to TRBJ2-1; D perhaps matches TRBD1 (5 bases). Germline lookup yields CDR1 MDHEN and CDR2 SYDVKM. V was pared by 5 bases and J by 10 bases, with 9 bases between. The CDR3 is made up of 11 amino acids. CDR3 amino acids: CASSLRQEQFF. In DNA form, the CDR3 reads TGTGCCAGCAGTCTCCGACAGGAGCAGTTCTTC.

The chain carries TRBV27 and TRBJ1-5; D is unresolved. The CDR3 length is 15 residues. The germline V and J ends were trimmed by 4 bases and 5 bases, with 15 bases remaining between them. Germline V lookup: CDR1 MNHEY, CDR2 SMNVEV (reference sequence). The CDR3 bases are TGTGCCAGCAGTTCCCGACTTCCCCTGGATCAGCCCCAGCATTTT. Amino acid sequence: CASSSRLPLDQPQHF.

This clonotype was seen many times. The chain recombines TRBV29-1 with TRBJ2-7; 9 bases agree with TRBD1. CDR1 SQVTM and CDR2 ANQGSEA come from the germline V gene. The junction had 3 bases not matched to a gene; V was cut back by 0 bases and J by 0 bases. The length of the CDR3 is 15 residues. The CDR3 region is CSVEDGDRASYEQYF. CDR3 DNA: TGCAGCGTTGAAGATGGGGACAGGGCCTCCTACGAGCAGTACTTC.

This clonotype was seen ten or more times. The CDR3 coding sequence is TGTGCCAGCAGTTTACAAGGGGTGACTGAAGCTTTCTTT. It codes for CASSLQGVTEAFF. V gene TRBV12-3 or TRBV12-4 combines with J gene TRBJ1-1; D is possibly TRBD1 (5 bases). V was pared by 2 bases and J by 5 bases, with 9 bases between. The CDR3 loop spans 13 amino acids.

This clonotype occurred many times. The chain couples TRBV18 to TRBJ2-7; 12 nucleotides align to TRBD1. V was pared by 1 base and J by 7 bases, with 5 bases of the junction left unmatched. Per germline, CDR1 KGHSH and CDR2 LQKENI. The CDR3 covers 15 residues. DNA of the CDR3: TGTGCCAGCTCACCACTCGGGACAGGGGGCAGGGAGCAGTACTTC. Its protein product is CASSPLGTGGREQYF.

The V gene is TRBV5-1, the J gene TRBJ2-5; 11 nucleotides line up with TRBD2. CDR1 and CDR2 from the germline V gene are SGHRS and YFSETQ. J was trimmed by 0 bases and V by 0 bases; bases with no gene match: 13. CDR3 size: 20 residues. This CDR3 reads CASSLGVSSSGGPYQETQYF. In DNA, the CDR3 is TGCGCCAGCAGCTTGGGCGTTTCGTCTAGCGGGGGGCCGTACCAAGAGACCCAGTACTTC.

This clonotype was seen a handful of times. The genes are TRBV27 and TRBJ1-5; possibly TRBD1 for D (6 bases). With 4 bases removed from V and 8 bases from J, the gap between germline ends came to 24 bases. The germline CDR1 and CDR2 sequences are MNHEY and SMNVEV (reference sequence). This CDR3 spans 17 amino acids. The CDR3 is CASSSQRGGRGAEPQHF. The CDR3 DNA follows: TGTGCCAGCAGTTCGCAGCGGGGCGGGCGGGGGGCAGAGCCCCAGCATTTT.

This clonotype came up many times. The V call is TRBV20-1, the J call TRBJ2-1, with a possible D match to TRBD2 (5 bases). Germline V gives CDR1 DFQATT, CDR2 SNEGSKA (reference sequence). The CDR3 contains 11 residues. CDR3 bases: TGCAGCTACTTAGGACTGAATGAGCAGTTCTTC. It encodes CSYLGLNEQFF.

The V gene is TRBV24-1, the J gene TRBJ2-1, with D possibly being TRBD2 (5 bases). Looked up from germline, CDR1 is KGHDR and CDR2 is SFDVKD. V was trimmed by 5 bases and J by 4 bases, leaving 5 bases between them. The CDR3 sequence is 12 residues long. DNA of the CDR3: TGTGCCACCAGTGGGACTTACAATGAGCAGTTCTTC. Its translation: CATSGTYNEQFF.